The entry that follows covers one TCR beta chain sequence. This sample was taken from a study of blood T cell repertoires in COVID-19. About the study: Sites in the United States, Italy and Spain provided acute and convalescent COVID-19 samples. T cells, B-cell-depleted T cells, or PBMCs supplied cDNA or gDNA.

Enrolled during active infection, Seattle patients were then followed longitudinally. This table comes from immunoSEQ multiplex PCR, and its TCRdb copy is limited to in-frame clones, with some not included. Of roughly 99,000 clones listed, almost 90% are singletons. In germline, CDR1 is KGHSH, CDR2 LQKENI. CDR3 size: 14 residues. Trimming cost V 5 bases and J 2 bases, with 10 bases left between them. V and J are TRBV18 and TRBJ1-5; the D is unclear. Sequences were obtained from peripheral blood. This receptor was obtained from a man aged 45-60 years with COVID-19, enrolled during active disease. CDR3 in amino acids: CASSFNRGNQPQHF. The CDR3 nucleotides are TGTGCCAGCTCATTCAACAGAGGCAATCAGCCCCAGCATTTT.